Included here is one T cell receptor beta chain sequence, with context. Data came from immunoSEQ multiplex PCR; TCRdb stores just in-frame clones and leaves some out. The sample lists about 39,000 clones, roughly 87% seen once, with about two fifths in the top ten. The record originates from a study of T cell responses to AZD1222 COVID-19 vaccine. This CDR3 has 15 amino acids. V was clipped by 4 bases and J by 5 bases, with 15 bases between them. Germline V CDR1 and CDR2: MGHRA, YSYEKL. The sequence was collected from an adult who received the AZD1222 COVID-19 vaccine. V gene TRBV4-1 combines with J gene TRBJ2-1, with D possibly TRBD2 on 5 matching bases. This material consisted of peripheral blood, taken 28 days after the second AZD1222 dose. DNA of the CDR3: TGCGCCAGCAGCCTCCAGGCCAGCGGCCACAATGAGCAGTTCTTC. Translating gives CASSLQASGHNEQFF.